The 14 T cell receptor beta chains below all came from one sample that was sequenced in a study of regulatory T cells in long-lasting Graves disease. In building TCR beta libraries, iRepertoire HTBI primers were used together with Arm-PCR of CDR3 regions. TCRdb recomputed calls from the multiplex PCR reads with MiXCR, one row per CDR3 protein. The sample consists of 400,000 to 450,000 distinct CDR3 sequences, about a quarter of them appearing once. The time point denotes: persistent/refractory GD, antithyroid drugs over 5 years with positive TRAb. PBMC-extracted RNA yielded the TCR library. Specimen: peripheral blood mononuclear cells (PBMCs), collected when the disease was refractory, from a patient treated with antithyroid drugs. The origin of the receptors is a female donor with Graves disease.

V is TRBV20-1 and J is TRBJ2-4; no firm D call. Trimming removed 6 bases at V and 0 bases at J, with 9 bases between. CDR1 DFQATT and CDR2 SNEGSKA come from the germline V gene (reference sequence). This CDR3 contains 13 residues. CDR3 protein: CSAEALAKNIQYF. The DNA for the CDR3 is TGCAGTGCCGAGGCCCTAGCCAAAAACATTCAGTACTTC.

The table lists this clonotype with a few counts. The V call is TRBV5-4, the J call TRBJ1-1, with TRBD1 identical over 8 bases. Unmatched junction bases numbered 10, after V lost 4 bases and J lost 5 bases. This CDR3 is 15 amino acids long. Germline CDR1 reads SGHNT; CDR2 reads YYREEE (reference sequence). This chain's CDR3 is CASSGGQVGETEAFF. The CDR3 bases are TGTGCCAGCAGCGGGGGACAGGTTGGTGAGACTGAAGCTTTCTTT.

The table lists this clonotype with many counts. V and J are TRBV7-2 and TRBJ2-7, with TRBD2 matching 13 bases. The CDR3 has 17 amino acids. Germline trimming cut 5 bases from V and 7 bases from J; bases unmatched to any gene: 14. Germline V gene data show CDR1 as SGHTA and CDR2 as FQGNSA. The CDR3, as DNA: TGTGCCAGCAGCCAAGAACCCGGACTAGCGGGAGCGAGGGAGCAGTACTTC. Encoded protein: CASSQEPGLAGAREQYF.

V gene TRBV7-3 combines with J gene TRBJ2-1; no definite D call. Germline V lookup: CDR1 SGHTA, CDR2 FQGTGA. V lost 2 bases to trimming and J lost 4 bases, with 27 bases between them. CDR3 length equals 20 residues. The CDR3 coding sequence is TGTGCCAGCAGCTTAGCGGTTCAGCTCTCCGGACCGATAACTTACAATGAGCAGTTCTTC. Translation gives CASSLAVQLSGPITYNEQFF.

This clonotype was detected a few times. The CDR3 is CSVATGTNYGYTF. The CDR3 bases are TGCAGCGTGGCTACAGGGACTAACTATGGCTACACCTTC. This chain joins TRBV29-1 and TRBJ1-2; D is possibly TRBD1 (6 bases). Germline CDR1 SQVTM, CDR2 ANQGSEA. Trimming left V 6 bases short and J 0 bases short, with 11 bases between. The CDR3 has 13 amino acids.

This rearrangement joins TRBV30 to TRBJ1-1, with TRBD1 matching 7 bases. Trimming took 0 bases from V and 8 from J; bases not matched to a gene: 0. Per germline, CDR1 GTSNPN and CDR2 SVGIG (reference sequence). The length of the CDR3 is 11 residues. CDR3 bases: TGTGCCTGGAGTGTACAGGGGGAAGCTTTCTTT. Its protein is CAWSVQGEAFF.

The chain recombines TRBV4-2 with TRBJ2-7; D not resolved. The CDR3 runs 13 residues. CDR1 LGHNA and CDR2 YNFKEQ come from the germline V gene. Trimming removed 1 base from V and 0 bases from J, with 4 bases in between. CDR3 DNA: TGTGCCAGCAGCCAAGGAGTCTCCTACGAGCAGTACTTC. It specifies CASSQGVSYEQYF.

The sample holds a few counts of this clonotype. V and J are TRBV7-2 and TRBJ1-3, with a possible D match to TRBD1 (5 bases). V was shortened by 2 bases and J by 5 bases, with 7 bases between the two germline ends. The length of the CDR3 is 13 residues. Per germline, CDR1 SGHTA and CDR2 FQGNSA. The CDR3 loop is CASSLQGRNTIYF. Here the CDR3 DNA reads TGTGCCAGCAGCTTACAGGGCCGAAACACCATATATTTT.

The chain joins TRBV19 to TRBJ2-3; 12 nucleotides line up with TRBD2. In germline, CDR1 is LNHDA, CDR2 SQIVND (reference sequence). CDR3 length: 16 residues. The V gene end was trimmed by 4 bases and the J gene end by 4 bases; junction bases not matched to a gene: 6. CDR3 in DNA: TGTGCCAGTAGTACCCGACTAGCGGGAGCCCCAGATACGCAGTATTTT. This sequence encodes CASSTRLAGAPDTQYF.

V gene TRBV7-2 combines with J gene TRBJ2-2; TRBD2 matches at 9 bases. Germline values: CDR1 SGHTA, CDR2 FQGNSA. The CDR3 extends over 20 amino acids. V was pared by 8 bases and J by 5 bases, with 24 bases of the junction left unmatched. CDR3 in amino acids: CASHFHWLAGARLKTGELFF. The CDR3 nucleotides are TGTGCCAGCCATTTTCATTGGTTAGCGGGAGCCCGGCTAAAAACCGGGGAGCTGTTTTTT.

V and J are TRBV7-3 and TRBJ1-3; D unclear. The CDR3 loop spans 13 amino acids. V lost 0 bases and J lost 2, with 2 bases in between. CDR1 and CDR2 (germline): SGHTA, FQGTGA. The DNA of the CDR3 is TGTGCCAGCAGCTTAACCCCTGGAAACACCATATATTTT. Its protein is CASSLTPGNTIYF.

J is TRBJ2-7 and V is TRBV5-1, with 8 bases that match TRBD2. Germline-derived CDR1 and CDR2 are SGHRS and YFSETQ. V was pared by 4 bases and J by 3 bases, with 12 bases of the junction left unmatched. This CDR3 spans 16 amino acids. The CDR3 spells CASSRLSGDSHYEQYF. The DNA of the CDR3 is TGCGCCAGCAGCCGGCTTAGCGGGGATTCACACTACGAGCAGTACTTC. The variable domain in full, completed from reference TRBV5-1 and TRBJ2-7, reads KAGVTQTPRYLIKTRGQQVTLSCSPISGHRSVSWYQQTPGQGLQFLFEYFSETQRNKGNFPGRFSGRQFSNSRSEMNVSTLELGDSALYLCASSRLSGDSHYEQYFGPGTRLTVT.

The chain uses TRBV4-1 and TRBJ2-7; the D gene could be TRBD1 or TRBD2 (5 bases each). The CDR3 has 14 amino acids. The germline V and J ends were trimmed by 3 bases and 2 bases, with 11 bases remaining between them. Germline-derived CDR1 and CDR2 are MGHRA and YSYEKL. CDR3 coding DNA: TGCGCCAGCAGCCAGCATGGGACCGCCTACGAGCAGTACTTC. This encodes CASSQHGTAYEQYF.

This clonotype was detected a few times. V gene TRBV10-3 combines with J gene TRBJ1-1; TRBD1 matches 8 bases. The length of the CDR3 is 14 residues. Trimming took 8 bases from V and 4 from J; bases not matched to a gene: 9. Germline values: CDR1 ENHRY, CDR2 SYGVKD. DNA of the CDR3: TGTGCCATCCGAGTGGGGACAGGTTTCACTGAAGCTTTCTTT. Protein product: CAIRVGTGFTEAFF.